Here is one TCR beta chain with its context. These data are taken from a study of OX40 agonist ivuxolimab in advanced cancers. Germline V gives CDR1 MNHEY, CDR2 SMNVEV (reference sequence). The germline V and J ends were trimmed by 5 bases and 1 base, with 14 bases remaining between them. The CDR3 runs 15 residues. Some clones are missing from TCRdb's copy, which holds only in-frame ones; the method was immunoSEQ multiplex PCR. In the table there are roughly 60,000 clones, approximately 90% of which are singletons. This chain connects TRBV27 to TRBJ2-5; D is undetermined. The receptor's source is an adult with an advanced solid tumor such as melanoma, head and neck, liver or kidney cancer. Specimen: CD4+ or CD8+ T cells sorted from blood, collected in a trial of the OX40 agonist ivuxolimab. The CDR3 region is CASSPYQASQETQYF. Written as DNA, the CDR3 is TGTGCCAGCAGTCCCTACCAGGCGTCCCAAGAGACCCAGTACTTC.